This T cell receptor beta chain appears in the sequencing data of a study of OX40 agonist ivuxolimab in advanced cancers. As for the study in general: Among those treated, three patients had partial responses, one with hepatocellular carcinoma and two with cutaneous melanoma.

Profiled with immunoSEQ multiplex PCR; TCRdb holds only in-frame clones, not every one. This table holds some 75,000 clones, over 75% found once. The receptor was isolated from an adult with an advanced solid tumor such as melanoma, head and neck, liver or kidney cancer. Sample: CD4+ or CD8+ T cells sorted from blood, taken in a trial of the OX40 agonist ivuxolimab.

As DNA, the CDR3 is TGTGCCAGCAGCGTAGGGGCTAGCGGGGGTGGGGAGACCCAGTACTTC. Its protein product is CASSVGASGGGETQYF. J is TRBJ2-5 and V is TRBV9; TRBD2 matches 10 bases. The CDR3 loop spans 16 amino acids. Germline V gene data show CDR1 as SGDLS and CDR2 as YYNGEE. V lost 0 bases to trimming and J lost 5 bases; unmatched junction nucleotides: 7. Full variable domain (missing parts from reference TRBV9 and TRBJ2-5): DSGVTQTPKHLITATGQRVTLRCSPRSGDLSVYWYQQSLDQGLQFLIQYYNGEERAKGNILERFSAQQFPDLHSELNLSSLELGDSALYFCASSVGASGGGETQYFGPGTRLLVL.